This note documents a single T cell receptor beta chain sequence. Trimming took off 1 base at V and 4 bases at J, with 20 bases between the two ends. In germline, CDR1 is MNHNS, CDR2 SASEGT. There are 18 residues in the CDR3. These data come from a study of technical replicates of blood from a few donors. The table came from immunoSEQ multiplex PCR; TCRdb's copy has only in-frame clones and leaves some out. This table holds around 85,000 clones, roughly 94% found once. The specimen sequenced was T cells isolated from PBMCs. The V gene is TRBV6-1, the J gene TRBJ1-5; D possibly corresponds to TRBD1 (6 bases). The receptor was isolated from a human donor in good health. The CDR3, as DNA: TGTGCCAGCAGTGAAGTAGGAGTCGAGTTGGGGACAAATCAGCCCCAGCATTTT. This sequence encodes CASSEVGVELGTNQPQHF.